The clone carrying this T cell receptor beta chain was observed a single time. Deletions cut 0 bases from V and 4 bases from J, with 9 bases between. The CDR3 has 14 residues. CDR1 and CDR2 (germline): SGHAT, FQNNGV. The method was immunoSEQ multiplex PCR; TCRdb's version includes in-frame clones alone and lacks a portion of them. The table has fewer than 130,000 clones, 80% to 90% seen once. These data belong to a study of blood T cell repertoires in COVID-19. Background on the study: Collection of acute and convalescent COVID-19 samples took place in the United States, Italy and Spain.

Sequencing was performed on peripheral blood. This chain joins TRBV11-2 and TRBJ1-2, with D unclear. This receptor was identified in a woman of 80 years or more with acute or convalescent COVID-19. Here the CDR3 DNA reads TGTGCCAGCAGCTTAGATAATACATTCTATGGCTACACCTTC. It is translated as CASSLDNTFYGYTF.